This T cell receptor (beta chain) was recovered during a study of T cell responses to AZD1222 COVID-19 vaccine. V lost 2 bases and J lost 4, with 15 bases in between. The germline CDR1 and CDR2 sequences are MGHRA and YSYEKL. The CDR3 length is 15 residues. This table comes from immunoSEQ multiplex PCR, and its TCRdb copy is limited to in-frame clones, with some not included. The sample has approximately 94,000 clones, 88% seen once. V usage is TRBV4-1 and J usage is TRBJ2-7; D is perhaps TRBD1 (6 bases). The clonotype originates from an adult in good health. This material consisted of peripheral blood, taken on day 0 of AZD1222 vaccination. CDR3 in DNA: TGCGCCAGCAGCCAACCGACAGGTTCTCCGTACGAGCAGTACTTC. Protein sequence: CASSQPTGSPYEQYF.